Here is one TCR beta chain with its context. The data were taken from a study of neoadjuvant nivolumab and ipilimumab in lung cancer. The germline CDR1 and CDR2 sequences are MNHEY and SVGAGI. The V and J ends lost 6 bases and 3 bases respectively, with 14 bases between them. The CDR3 runs 14 residues. Profiling relied on immunoSEQ multiplex PCR, and the TCRdb table lists in-frame clones only, not all of them. This table has 25,000 to 35,000 clones, 90% appearing once. This receptor was obtained from an adult with non-small cell lung cancer. The source material was peripheral blood, sampled after neoadjuvant nivolumab, alone or with ipilimumab, at or shortly before surgery. The chain joins TRBV6-5 to TRBJ1-1; possible D gene TRBD1, 6 bases. CDR3 sequence: CASSQLRQDTEAFF. The DNA of the CDR3 is TGTGCCAGCAGCCAGCTCCGACAGGACACTGAAGCTTTCTTT.